These 27 T cell receptor beta chains came from one sample sequenced in a study of blood T cell repertoires in COVID-19. TCRdb's copy holds only in-frame clones and misses some; the assay was immunoSEQ multiplex PCR. The sample holds approximately 320,000 clones, roughly 89% seen once. Sequences were obtained from peripheral blood. The receptor set was obtained from a woman aged 25 to 39 with COVID-19, enrolled during active disease.

This rearrangement joins TRBV11-3 to TRBJ1-4; D is perhaps TRBD1 (5 bases). The CDR3 extends over 15 amino acids. The germline V and J ends were trimmed by 0 bases and 7 bases, with 12 bases remaining between them. Per the germline V gene, CDR1 is SGHNT and CDR2 is YENEEA. The CDR3: CASSLDGVGGEKLFF. CDR3 nucleotide sequence: TGTGCCAGCAGCTTAGATGGGGTCGGGGGTGAAAAACTGTTTTTT.

The table lists this clone with a count of one. This chain connects TRBV27 to TRBJ1-1; D is ambiguous. The CDR3 contains 14 residues. V was trimmed by 5 bases and J by 4 bases, leaving 14 bases between them. Germline CDR1 MNHEY, CDR2 SMNVEV (reference sequence). CDR3 loop: CASSTFSGSTEAFF. The CDR3 DNA reads TGTGCCAGCAGTACCTTCTCGGGGTCCACTGAAGCTTTCTTT.

This sequence joins TRBV2 and TRBJ2-1; D might be TRBD1 (6 bases). This CDR3 has 16 amino acids. Trimming took off 0 bases at V and 10 bases at J, with 19 bases between the two ends. Germline values: CDR1 SNHLY, CDR2 FYNNEI. The CDR3: CASSEADRRSGGEQFF. The CDR3 DNA follows: TGTGCCAGCAGTGAAGCTGACAGGAGATCGGGCGGGGAGCAGTTCTTC.

The chain couples TRBV27 to TRBJ2-7; no reliable D call. CDR3 length: 15 amino acids. V was pared by 6 bases and J by 4 bases, with 19 bases between. Germline loops: CDR1 MNHEY, CDR2 SMNVEV (reference sequence). The CDR3 DNA is TGTGCCAGCAGCTTAAGGTACCCTACGACATACGAGCAGTACTTC. Its translation is CASSLRYPTTYEQYF.

The chain employs TRBV6-5 and TRBJ2-1, with TRBD2 matching over 8 bases. CDR3 length equals 12 residues. Germline V gene data show CDR1 as MNHEY and CDR2 as SVGAGI. The trim removed 8 bases at V and 7 bases at J, leaving 4 bases unmatched. The CDR3 spells CASRAGGNEQFF. In DNA, the CDR3 is TGTGCCAGCCGGGCGGGGGGAAATGAGCAGTTCTTC.

The chain combines TRBV9 with TRBJ2-2, with 8 bases fitting TRBD2. CDR1 and CDR2 from the germline V gene are SGDLS and YYNGEE. The J segment lost 7 bases and the V segment lost 0 bases, leaving 8 bases of the junction unmatched. CDR3 length: 16 residues. The CDR3 sequence: CASSVAGGARNGELFF. CDR3 coding DNA: TGTGCCAGCAGCGTAGCCGGGGGGGCAAGAAACGGGGAGCTGTTTTTT.

This clone was counted between two and nine times. This chain links TRBV14 with TRBJ1-6, with 7 nucleotides matching TRBD1. The V gene end was trimmed by 4 bases and the J gene end by 9 bases; junction bases not matched to a gene: 9. Germline V lookup: CDR1 SGHDN, CDR2 FVKESK. The CDR3 extends over 15 amino acids. The CDR3: CASSRLTGAISPLHF. DNA for the CDR3: TGTGCCAGCAGCCGCCTAACAGGGGCCATTTCACCCCTCCACTTT.

The chain employs TRBV4-1 and TRBJ1-2, with 7 bases fitting TRBD1. CDR1 and CDR2 from the germline V gene are MGHRA and YSYEKL. Trimming took 4 bases from V and 0 from J; bases not matched to a gene: 5. This CDR3 comprises 15 residues. Written as DNA, the CDR3 is TGCGCCAGCAGCCGAGACAGGGTAGCTAACTATGGCTACACCTTC. This codes for CASSRDRVANYGYTF.

The rearrangement links TRBV23-1 to TRBJ2-1; 14 bases align to TRBD2. TRBV23-1 is annotated as an ORF whose role is uncertain. CDR3 size: 16 residues. Unmatched junction bases numbered 9, after V lost 11 bases and J lost 3 bases. The CDR3 DNA reads as TGCGCCGGTCAGACTAGCGGGGGGGCTCTCTACAATGAGCAGTTCTTC. Its translation: CAGQTSGGALYNEQFF.

V usage is TRBV5-1 and J usage is TRBJ2-1, with a possible D match to TRBD1 (6 bases). V was trimmed by 0 bases and J by 7 bases, leaving 14 bases between them. The germline V gene encodes CDR1 SGHRS and CDR2 YFSETQ. CDR3 length equals 15 residues. This CDR3 is CASSLVPGVENEQFF. As DNA, the CDR3 is TGCGCCAGCAGCTTGGTCCCAGGGGTGGAGAATGAGCAGTTCTTC.

The CDR3 protein is CASSFRGEKLFF. The CDR3, as DNA: TGTGCCAGCAGTTTTCGGGGTGAAAAACTGTTTTTT. The chain joins TRBV28 to TRBJ1-4; D not certain. This CDR3 comprises 12 residues. In germline, CDR1 is MDHEN, CDR2 SYDVKM. Trimming shortened V by 3 bases and J by 7 bases, and 6 bases separated the two germline ends.

The chain combines TRBV11-2 with TRBJ1-2; 9 nucleotides line up with TRBD1. The length of the CDR3 is 13 residues. J was trimmed by 6 bases and V by 3 bases; bases with no gene match: 2. Germline V gives CDR1 SGHAT, CDR2 FQNNGV. The CDR3 DNA sequence: TGTGCCAGCAGCTTCTGGACAGGGGATGGCTACACCTTC. It is translated as CASSFWTGDGYTF.

This chain uses TRBV6-1 with TRBJ1-5, with D unresolved. The germline V gene encodes CDR1 MNHNS and CDR2 SASEGT. Trimming left V 3 bases short and J 6 bases short, with 12 bases between. The CDR3 totals 14 residues. The DNA of the CDR3 is TGTGCCAGCAGTGAGACGATGACAAGTCAGCCCCAGCATTTT. Protein: CASSETMTSQPQHF.

The chain joins TRBV18 to TRBJ2-7; 7 nucleotides match TRBD1. V was clipped by 6 bases and J by 3 bases; unmatched bases: 8. The CDR3 extends over 14 amino acids. Germline V lookup: CDR1 KGHSH, CDR2 LQKENI. Here the CDR3 DNA reads TGTGCCAGCTCCCCCGAAGGGGGCCTCTACGAGCAGTACTTC. Translated: CASSPEGGLYEQYF.

The rearrangement uses TRBV19 and TRBJ1-1; D is ambiguous. Germline lookup yields CDR1 LNHDA and CDR2 SQIVND (reference sequence). The germline V and J ends were trimmed by 10 bases and 0 bases, with 15 bases remaining between them. CDR3 size: 14 residues. The CDR3 bases are TGTGCCACTACCTTACAGTTCATGAACACTGAAGCTTTCTTT. This translates into CATTLQFMNTEAFF. Filled out from reference TRBV19 and TRBJ1-1, the complete variable domain reads DGGITQSPKYLFRKEGQNVTLSCEQNLNHDAMYWYRQDPGQGLRLIYYSQIVNDFQKGDIAEGYSVSREKKESFPLTVTSAQKNPTAFYLCATTLQFMNTEAFFGQGTRLTVV.

The rearrangement joins TRBV13 to TRBJ1-4; D is perhaps TRBD1 (6 bases). This CDR3 contains 13 residues. CDR1 and CDR2 from the germline V gene are PRHDT and FYEKMQ (reference sequence). Trimming stripped 8 bases from V and 8 bases from J, with 15 bases between. CDR3 sequence reads: CASGLRGNEKLFF. The CDR3 region has the DNA TGTGCCAGCGGCCTGAGGGGGAACGAAAAACTGTTTTTT.

The chain has TRBV5-5 and TRBJ1-2; D is ambiguous. CDR1 and CDR2 from the germline V gene are SGHKS and YYEKEE (reference sequence). The CDR3 runs 13 residues. The V end was cut by 2 bases, the J end by 8 bases, with 13 bases between. Here the CDR3 reads CASSLPTDGGYTF. The CDR3 DNA follows: TGTGCCAGCAGCTTACCGACTGATGGGGGCTACACCTTC.

The rearrangement uses TRBV19 and TRBJ1-1; 12 bases match TRBD1. The CDR3 sequence is 15 residues long. Per germline, CDR1 LNHDA and CDR2 SQIVND (reference sequence). Germline trimming cut 6 bases from V and 5 bases from J; bases unmatched to any gene: 7. The CDR3: CASRAGQGAGTEAFF. In DNA, the CDR3 is TGTGCCAGTAGAGCGGGACAGGGGGCTGGGACTGAAGCTTTCTTT.

The chain is built from TRBV3-1 (or the pseudogene TRBV3-2) and TRBJ2-7; weak D call: TRBD2 (6 bases). Germline values: CDR1 LGHDT, CDR2 YNNKEL (reference sequence). Trimming shortened V by 1 base and J by 12 bases, and 16 bases separated the two germline ends. The length of the CDR3 is 13 residues. CDR3 amino acids: CASSQGGPGAGYF. The CDR3 nucleotides read TGTGCCAGCAGCCAAGGGGGCCCGGGAGCCGGGTACTTC.

This clone appeared a single time. The rearrangement links TRBV5-1 to TRBJ1-2, with a weak D call TRBD1 (6 bases). CDR1 is SGHRS, CDR2 YFSETQ, per germline. The CDR3 totals 16 residues. V lost 4 bases, J lost 3 bases, and 19 bases lay in between. CDR3 in amino acids: CASSNENFRQDYGYTF. In DNA form, the CDR3 reads TGCGCCAGCAGCAATGAAAACTTTCGACAGGACTATGGCTACACCTTC.

This chain links TRBV5-1 with TRBJ1-2; D gene unclear. V was clipped by 3 bases and J by 8 bases, with 17 bases between them. Germline V CDR1 and CDR2: SGHRS, YFSETQ. CDR3 size: 14 residues. The DNA of the CDR3 is TGCGCCAGCAGCTCTTCTCGGACTTTCGACGGCTACACCTTC. Translated, it gives CASSSSRTFDGYTF.

The CDR3 DNA reads as TGTGCCAGCAGCCAATCACAGGTATTGAACACTGAAGCTTTCTTT. It yields the protein CASSQSQVLNTEAFF. V and J are TRBV3-1 (or the pseudogene TRBV3-2) and TRBJ1-1; perhaps TRBD1 as D (5 bases). V lost 2 bases and J 0 bases, leaving 10 bases between the germline ends. This CDR3 has 15 amino acids. Germline V CDR1 and CDR2: LGHDT, YNNKEL (reference sequence).

The gene calls are TRBV24-1 and TRBJ1-5, with a weak D call TRBD1 (5 bases). V was trimmed by 9 bases and J by 1 base, leaving 15 bases between them. Germline-derived CDR1 and CDR2 are KGHDR and SFDVKD. The CDR3 is 15 amino acids. CDR3 in amino acids: CATSEGALSNQPQHF. As DNA, the CDR3 is TGTGCCACCTCGGAAGGGGCTCTCAGCAATCAGCCCCAGCATTTT.

The chain is built from TRBV27 and TRBJ1-5; 12 positions agree with TRBD1. Unmatched junction bases numbered 9, after V lost 10 bases and J lost 5 bases. CDR3 length: 15 amino acids. Germline-derived CDR1 and CDR2 are MNHEY and SMNVEV (reference sequence). The CDR3 DNA sequence: TGTGCCACCCATCCCGGGACAGGGGGCTATCAGCCCCAGCATTTT. Encoded protein: CATHPGTGGYQPQHF.

This clone was found once. V is TRBV5-1 and J is TRBJ2-4, with 10 bases lining up with TRBD2. This CDR3 is 16 amino acids long. J was trimmed by 0 bases and V by 4 bases; bases with no gene match: 4. The germline V gene encodes CDR1 SGHRS and CDR2 YFSETQ. The CDR3 here is CASSPLAGLAKNIQYF. CDR3 sequence (DNA): TGCGCCAGCAGCCCACTAGCGGGGCTAGCCAAAAACATTCAGTACTTC.

J is TRBJ1-5 and V is TRBV2, with D perhaps TRBD1 (5 bases). Trimming left V 4 bases short and J 5 bases short, with 15 bases between. Germline V gene data show CDR1 as SNHLY and CDR2 as FYNNEI. CDR3 length: 15 residues. The CDR3 coding sequence is TGTGCCAGCAGTGCGGGGGTGGGATTGGATCAGCCCCAGCATTTT. It encodes CASSAGVGLDQPQHF. Filled out from reference TRBV2 and TRBJ1-5, the complete variable domain reads EPEVTQTPSHQVTQMGQEVILRCVPISNHLYFYWYRQILGQKVEFLVSFYNNEISEKSEIFDDQFSVERPDGSNFTLKIRSTKLEDSAMYFCASSAGVGLDQPQHFGDGTRLSIL.

The CDR3 spells CASSLGHQTGPLGTEAFF. The CDR3 coding sequence is TGCGCCAGCAGCTTGGGACACCAGACAGGGCCGCTAGGCACTGAAGCTTTCTTT. The rearrangement joins TRBV5-1 to TRBJ1-1, with TRBD1 matching over 7 bases. Germline V gene lookup returns CDR1 SGHRS and CDR2 YFSETQ. The CDR3 length is 18 residues. The V gene end was trimmed by 0 bases and the J gene end by 4 bases; junction bases not matched to a gene: 15.